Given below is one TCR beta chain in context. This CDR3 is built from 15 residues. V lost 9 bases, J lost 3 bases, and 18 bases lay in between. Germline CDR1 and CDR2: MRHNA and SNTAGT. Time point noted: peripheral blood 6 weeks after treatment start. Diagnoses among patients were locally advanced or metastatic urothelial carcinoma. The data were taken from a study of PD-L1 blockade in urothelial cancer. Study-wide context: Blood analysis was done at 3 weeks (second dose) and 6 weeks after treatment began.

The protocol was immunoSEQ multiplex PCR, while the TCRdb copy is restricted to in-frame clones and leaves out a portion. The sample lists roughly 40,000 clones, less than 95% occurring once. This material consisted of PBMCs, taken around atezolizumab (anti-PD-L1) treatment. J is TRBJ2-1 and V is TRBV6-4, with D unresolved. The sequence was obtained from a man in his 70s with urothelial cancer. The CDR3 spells CASSLRGESYNEQFF. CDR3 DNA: TGTGCCAGTTCTCTCCGAGGAGAAAGCTACAATGAGCAGTTCTTC.